Given below is one TCR beta chain in context. CDR3 size: 12 residues. V lost 3 bases and J lost 5, with 5 bases in between. Germline assignment: CDR1 SGHTA and CDR2 FQGNSA. The data were obtained in a study of T cell responses to AZD1222 COVID-19 vaccine. The repertoire was sequenced with immunoSEQ multiplex PCR; TCRdb's copy has only in-frame clones and lacks some. The data contain tens of thousands of clones, under 90% of them singletons. The clonotype was recovered from an adult in good health. Sequenced material: peripheral blood, taken on day 0 of AZD1222 vaccination. The rearrangement uses TRBV7-2 and TRBJ1-5; D remains unclear. CDR3 bases: TGTGCCAGCAGCTTGTACGATCAGCCCCAGCATTTT. Translated: CASSLYDQPQHF.